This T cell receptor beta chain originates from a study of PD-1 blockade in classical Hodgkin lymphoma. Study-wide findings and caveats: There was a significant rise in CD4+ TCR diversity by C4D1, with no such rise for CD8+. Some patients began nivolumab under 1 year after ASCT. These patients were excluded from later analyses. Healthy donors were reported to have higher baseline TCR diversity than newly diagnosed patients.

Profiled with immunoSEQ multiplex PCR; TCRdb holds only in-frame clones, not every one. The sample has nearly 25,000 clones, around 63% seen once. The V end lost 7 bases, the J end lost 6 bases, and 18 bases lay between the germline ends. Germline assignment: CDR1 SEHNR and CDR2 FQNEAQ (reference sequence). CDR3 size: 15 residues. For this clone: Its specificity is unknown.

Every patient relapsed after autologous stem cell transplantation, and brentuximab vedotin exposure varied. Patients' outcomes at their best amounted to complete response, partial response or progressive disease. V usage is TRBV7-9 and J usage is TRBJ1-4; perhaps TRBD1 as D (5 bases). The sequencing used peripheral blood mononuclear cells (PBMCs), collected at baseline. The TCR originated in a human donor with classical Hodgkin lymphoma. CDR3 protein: CASTDGGDLDEKLFF. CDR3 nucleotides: TGTGCCAGCACCGATGGGGGGGATTTGGATGAAAAACTGTTTTTT.